The rows below give T cell receptor beta chains drawn from one sample of a study of T cell responses to AZD1222 COVID-19 vaccine. Assay used: immunoSEQ multiplex PCR; TCRdb lists only in-frame clones, some missing. The sample records 90,000 to 110,000 clones, about nine tenths being singletons. Sequenced material: peripheral blood, taken on day 0 of AZD1222 vaccination. All receptors come from an adult in good health. The CDR3 runs from the conserved cysteine through the conserved F or W. A D gene is named only where the DNA matches it firmly. For some rows the clone size is stated as once, few or many, or as a class when expanded; others skip it.

TRBV29-1	NA	TRBJ1-1	NA	14	CSVDLGVSRTEAFF	TGCAGCGTTGATCTGGGTGTCAGTCGCACTGAAGCTTTCTTT
TRBV30	NA	TRBJ2-7	TRBD1	14	CAWSVSRGPYEQYF	TGTGCCTGGAGTGTAAGCAGGGGGCCCTACGAGCAGTACTTC
TRBV4-2	NA	TRBJ2-5	NA	15	CASSQADRTGETQYF	TGTGCCAGCAGCCAAGCGGATAGGACGGGAGAGACCCAGTACTTC
TRBV2	NA	TRBJ2-3	NA	15	CASSEGQEPTDTQYF	TGTGCCAGCAGTGAAGGGCAGGAGCCCACAGATACGCAGTATTTT
TRBV2	few	TRBJ2-7	NA	14	CASSAWGRTLEQYF	TGTGCCAGCAGTGCGTGGGGCCGTACGTTAGAGCAGTACTTC
TRBV5-1	NA	TRBJ1-2	TRBD1	14	CASSIGQGGYGYTF	TGCGCCAGCAGCATTGGACAGGGAGGCTATGGCTACACCTTC
TRBV11-2	NA	TRBJ2-7	NA	13	CASRGFWGNEQYF	TGTGCCAGCAGAGGATTTTGGGGTAACGAGCAGTACTTC
TRBV28	NA	TRBJ1-2	NA	16	CASSFSDRLFNYGYTF	TGTGCCAGCAGTTTTTCTGACAGGCTATTTAACTATGGCTACACCTTC
TRBV11-2	NA	TRBJ2-1	TRBD2	15	CASRSFEGRGPPWFF	TGTGCCAGCAGATCATTTGAGGGGAGGGGCCCACCTTGGTTCTTC
TRBV19	NA	TRBJ1-5	NA	12	CASSITTQPQHF	TGTGCCAGTAGTATCACGACTCAGCCCCAGCATTTT
TRBV5-4	NA	TRBJ2-3	TRBD2	16	CASSSRTSGSADTQYF	TGTGCCAGCAGCTCGCGGACTAGCGGGAGTGCAGATACGCAGTATTTT
TRBV5-4	once	TRBJ2-5	NA	15	CASSLEGRGAETQYF	TGTGCCAGCAGCTTGGAAGGACGGGGGGCGGAGACCCAGTACTTC
TRBV27	NA	TRBJ1-5	NA	13	CASSPGSNQPQHF	TGTGCCAGCAGCCCTGGGAGCAATCAGCCCCAGCATTTT
TRBV9	NA	TRBJ1-2	NA	11	CASRGGGGYTF	TGTGCCAGCAGGGGGGGAGGAGGCTACACCTTC
TRBV28	NA	TRBJ2-2	NA	13	CASSLSGSGELFF	TGTGCCAGCAGTTTGTCGGGGTCCGGGGAGCTGTTTTTT
TRBV29-1	NA	TRBJ2-7	NA	10	CSVGTSEQYF	TGCAGCGTCGGAACTAGCGAGCAGTACTTC
TRBV7-6	NA	TRBJ1-6	NA	16	CASSLAGESYNSPLHF	TGTGCCAGCAGCTTAGCTGGGGAATCGTACAATTCACCCCTCCACTTT
TRBV19	NA	TRBJ1-2	TRBD1	14	CASSIAGTAGGYTF	TGTGCCAGTAGTATAGCGGGGACAGCCGGAGGCTACACCTTC
TRBV18	NA	TRBJ1-5	NA	13	CASSLVGNQPQHF	TGTGCCAGCTCACTGGTCGGGAATCAGCCCCAGCATTTT
TRBV6-2/TRBV6-3	NA	TRBJ1-1	NA	12	CASSLMRAEAFF	TGTGCCAGCAGTTTAATGAGGGCTGAAGCTTTCTTT
TRBV15	NA	TRBJ2-2	NA	15	CATSPSRSYTGELFF	TGTGCCACCAGCCCCAGTAGGAGTTACACCGGGGAGCTGTTTTTT
TRBV7-6	once	TRBJ1-1	NA	15	CASSLGRDMNTEAFF	TGTGCCAGCAGCTTAGGGCGGGACATGAACACTGAAGCTTTCTTT
TRBV6-2/TRBV6-3	NA	TRBJ1-2	NA	15	CASSPSSGFNYGYTF	TGTGCCAGCAGCCCGTCCTCAGGATTTAACTATGGCTACACCTTC
TRBV10-3	NA	TRBJ2-1	TRBD2	16	CAIGAGVRITRVEQFF	TGTGCCATCGGCGCGGGGGTTAGGATTACACGGGTTGAGCAGTTCTTC
TRBV30	NA	TRBJ1-1	NA	12	CAWRFGPSEAFF	TGTGCCTGGAGGTTCGGCCCGTCCGAAGCTTTCTTT
TRBV3-1/TRBV3-2	NA	TRBJ1-1	NA	15	CASSQGGRGNTEAFF	TGTGCCAGCAGCCAAGGTGGCAGGGGGAACACTGAAGCTTTCTTT
TRBV29-1	NA	TRBJ2-7	TRBD2	12	CSAWTSGYEQYF	TGCAGCGCCTGGACTAGCGGCTACGAGCAGTACTTC
TRBV10-3	NA	TRBJ1-5	NA	13	CAITAGGNQPQHF	TGTGCCATCACGGCAGGGGGCAATCAGCCCCAGCATTTT
TRBV3-1/TRBV3-2	once	TRBJ2-7	NA	12	CASSQDTHEQYF	TGTGCCAGCAGCCAAGACACCCACGAGCAGTACTTC
TRBV28	NA	TRBJ2-2	NA	15	CASSPPRGATGELFF	TGTGCCAGCAGTCCACCGAGGGGAGCGACCGGGGAGCTGTTTTTT
TRBV7-9	NA	TRBJ2-1	NA	12	CASSSSMEEQFF	TGTGCCAGCAGCTCATCAATGGAAGAGCAGTTCTTC
TRBV10-3	NA	TRBJ1-1	NA	15	CAISELGLMNTEAFF	TGTGCCATCAGTGAGTTGGGACTGATGAACACTGAAGCTTTCTTT
TRBV27	NA	TRBJ2-1	NA	17	CASRASGYGGSYNEQFF	TGTGCCAGCAGGGCGTCCGGTTACGGGGGCTCCTACAATGAGCAGTTCTTC
TRBV5-6	NA	TRBJ1-2	NA	12	CASSYGSYGYTF	TGTGCCAGCAGCTATGGGAGCTATGGCTACACCTTC
TRBV5-8	NA	TRBJ2-1	NA	16	CASSFVVDKRINEQFF	TGTGCCAGCAGCTTTGTCGTGGACAAGCGTATCAATGAGCAGTTCTTC
TRBV5-4	NA	TRBJ1-4	NA	15	CASSSQSQAGEKLFF	TGTGCCAGCAGCTCCCAGTCTCAGGCGGGGGAAAAACTGTTTTTT
TRBV11-1	NA	TRBJ2-7	NA	14	CASSLRRTGYEQYF	TGTGCCAGCAGCTTAAGGAGAACAGGGTACGAGCAGTACTTC
TRBV5-4	NA	TRBJ1-1	NA	13	CASSLSLNTEAFF	TGTGCCAGCAGCTTGTCTCTGAACACTGAAGCTTTCTTT
TRBV28	NA	TRBJ1-5	NA	12	CASRQGTRPQHF	TGTGCCAGCAGACAGGGAACAAGGCCCCAGCATTTT
TRBV30	NA	TRBJ2-7	NA	13	CAWSAPSAYEQYF	TGTGCCTGGAGTGCTCCCTCCGCCTACGAGCAGTACTTC
TRBV5-5	NA	TRBJ2-2	NA	16	CASSFMATSDTGELFF	TGTGCCAGCAGCTTTATGGCCACGAGCGACACCGGGGAGCTGTTTTTT
TRBV3-1/TRBV3-2	NA	TRBJ2-2	NA	11	CASSQAGELFF	TGTGCCAGCAGCCAAGCCGGGGAGCTGTTTTTT
TRBV30	once	TRBJ2-3	NA	14	CAWSPTGATDTQYF	TGTGCCTGGAGTCCAACGGGGGCCACAGATACGCAGTATTTT
TRBV10-3	NA	TRBJ2-7	TRBD2	15	CAISEFAGGLEEQYF	TGTGCCATCAGTGAGTTTGCGGGGGGGCTCGAAGAGCAGTACTTC
TRBV19	NA	TRBJ1-2	TRBD1	16	CASSTQRGQANYGYTF	TGTGCCAGTAGTACCCAAAGGGGACAGGCAAACTATGGCTACACCTTC
TRBV2	NA	TRBJ2-5	TRBD1	13	CASRVDRAETQYF	TGTGCCAGCAGGGTAGACAGGGCAGAGACCCAGTACTTC
TRBV20-1	NA	TRBJ2-1	TRBD2	20	CSASGQNLPTSGSSYNEQFF	TGCAGTGCTAGTGGTCAAAACCTCCCGACTAGCGGAAGCTCCTACAATGAGCAGTTCTTC
TRBV18	NA	TRBJ1-1	NA	14	CASSLGTDNTEAFF	TGTGCCAGCTCACTAGGGACGGACAACACTGAAGCTTTCTTT